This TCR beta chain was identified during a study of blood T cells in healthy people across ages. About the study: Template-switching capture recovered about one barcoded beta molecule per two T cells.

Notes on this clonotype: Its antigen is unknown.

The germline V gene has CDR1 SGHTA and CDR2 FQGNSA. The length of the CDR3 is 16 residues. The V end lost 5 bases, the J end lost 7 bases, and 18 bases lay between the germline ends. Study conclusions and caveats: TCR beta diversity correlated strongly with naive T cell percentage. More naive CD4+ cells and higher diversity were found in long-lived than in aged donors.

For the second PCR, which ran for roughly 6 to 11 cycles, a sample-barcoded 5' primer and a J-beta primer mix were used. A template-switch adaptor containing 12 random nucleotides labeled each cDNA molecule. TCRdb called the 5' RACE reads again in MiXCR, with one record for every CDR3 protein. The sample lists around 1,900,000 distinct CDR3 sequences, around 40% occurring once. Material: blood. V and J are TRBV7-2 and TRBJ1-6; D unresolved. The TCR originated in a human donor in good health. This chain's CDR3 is CASSLPRGGGNSPLHF. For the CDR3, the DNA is TGTGCCAGCAGCCTACCGCGAGGAGGCGGGAATTCACCCCTCCACTTT.